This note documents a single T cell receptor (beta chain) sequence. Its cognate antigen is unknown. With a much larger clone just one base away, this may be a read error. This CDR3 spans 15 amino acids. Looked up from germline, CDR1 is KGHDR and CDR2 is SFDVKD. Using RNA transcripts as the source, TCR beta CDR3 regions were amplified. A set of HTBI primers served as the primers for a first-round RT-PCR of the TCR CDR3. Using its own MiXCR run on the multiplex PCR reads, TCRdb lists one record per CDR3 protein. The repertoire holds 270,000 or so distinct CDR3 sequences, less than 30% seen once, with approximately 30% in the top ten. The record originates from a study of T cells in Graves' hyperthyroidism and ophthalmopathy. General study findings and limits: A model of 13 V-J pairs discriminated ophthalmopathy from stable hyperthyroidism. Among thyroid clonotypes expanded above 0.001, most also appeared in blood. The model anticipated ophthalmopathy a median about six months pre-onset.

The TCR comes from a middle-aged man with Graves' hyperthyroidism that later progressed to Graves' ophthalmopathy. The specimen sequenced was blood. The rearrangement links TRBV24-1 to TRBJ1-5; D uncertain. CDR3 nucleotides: TGTGCCACCAGTGATAATTCGGCCAGCAATCGGCCCCAGCATTTT. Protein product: CATSDNSASNRPQHF.